This TCR beta chain was sequenced during a study of monozygotic twins with inflammatory bowel disease. During cDNA synthesis, UMIs that each contained a 6-nucleotide sample barcode were added by means of template switching. From the 5' RACE reads, TCRdb lists one entry per CDR3 protein and no DNA. This specimen shows 400,000 to 500,000 distinct CDR3 sequences; the ten leading clones hold around 2.4%. Germline V gene data show CDR1 as SNHLY and CDR2 as FYNNEI. This CDR3 contains 14 residues. The chain combines TRBV2 with TRBJ1-1. The sequenced material came from blood. The clonotype was recovered from a human donor with ulcerative colitis or Crohn's disease, or a healthy co-twin of an affected twin (not recorded which). CDR3 amino acids: CASRDSIMNTEAFF. The full variable domain, rest sourced from reference TRBV2 and TRBJ1-1, is EPEVTQTPSHQVTQMGQEVILRCVPISNHLYFYWYRQILGQKVEFLVSFYNNEISEKSEIFDDQFSVERPDGSNFTLKIRSTKLEDSAMYFCASRDSIMNTEAFFGQGTRLTVV.